Presented here are 24 T cell receptor beta chains from one specimen sequenced in a study of blood T cell repertoires in COVID-19. The repertoire was sequenced with immunoSEQ multiplex PCR; TCRdb's copy has only in-frame clones and lacks some. The table lists roughly 230,000 clones, approximately 80% of them singletons. Sequencing was performed on peripheral blood. These receptors originate from an elderly woman with COVID-19, enrolled during active disease.

This clone was seen once. In DNA form, the CDR3 reads TGTGCCAGCAGCCGACAGGGATCGGGGGGGGCTGAAGCTTTCTTT. This gives the protein CASSRQGSGGAEAFF. This chain links TRBV6-5 with TRBJ1-1, with 7 bases matching TRBD1. CDR1 and CDR2 (germline): MNHEY, SVGAGI. The CDR3 is 15 residues long. The J segment lost 6 bases and the V segment lost 6 bases, leaving 13 bases of the junction unmatched.

The rearrangement links TRBV28 to TRBJ1-2, with 10 positions matching TRBD1. Germline V CDR1 and CDR2: MDHEN, SYDVKM. There are 15 residues in the CDR3. With V trimmed by 7 bases and J by 4 bases, 9 bases remained unmatched. The DNA for the CDR3 is TGTGCCAGCATAACCCCGGGACAGGGGCCCTATGGCTACACCTTC. This translates into CASITPGQGPYGYTF.

V usage is TRBV3-1 (or the pseudogene TRBV3-2) and J usage is TRBJ2-3; tentative D call: TRBD1 (6 bases). The germline V gene has CDR1 LGHDT and CDR2 YNNKEL (reference sequence). The CDR3 spans 14 residues. V lost 2 bases and J 1 base, leaving 7 bases between the germline ends. In DNA, the CDR3 is TGTGCCAGCAGCCAAAAGGGGGGCACAGATACGCAGTATTTT. It is translated as CASSQKGGTDTQYF.

The CDR3, as DNA: TGCGCCAGCAGCTTGGAAGGGGGGGAAGAGACCCAGTACTTC. The encoded protein is CASSLEGGEETQYF. This chain joins TRBV5-1 and TRBJ2-5; D is perhaps TRBD2 (7 bases). V was pared by 0 bases and J by 3 bases, with 9 bases between. CDR3 size: 14 residues. Per the germline V gene, CDR1 is SGHRS and CDR2 is YFSETQ.

The chain has TRBV5-1 and TRBJ1-2; D uncertain. This CDR3 region has 12 residues. The germline V gene has CDR1 SGHRS and CDR2 YFSETQ. The ends were cut back, 6 bases at V and 4 bases at J, with 10 bases in the middle. The CDR3 is CASTRDSYGYTF. The DNA of the CDR3 is TGCGCCAGCACTCGGGATTCCTATGGCTACACCTTC. Looking up the rest from reference TRBV5-1 and TRBJ1-2 gives the full variable domain: KAGVTQTPRYLIKTRGQQVTLSCSPISGHRSVSWYQQTPGQGLQFLFEYFSETQRNKGNFPGRFSGRQFSNSRSEMNVSTLELGDSALYLCASTRDSYGYTFGSGTRLTVV.

A single count supports this clone. This chain uses TRBV11-2 with TRBJ1-5; 8 bases agree with TRBD1. V was pared by 5 bases and J by 5 bases, with 2 bases of the junction left unmatched. The CDR3 loop spans 13 amino acids. The germline gives CDR1 SGHAT, CDR2 FQNNGV. CDR3 sequence (DNA): TGTGCCAGCAGCGAGGACAGGGATCAGCCCCAGCATTTT. This sequence encodes CASSEDRDQPQHF.

This clone was seen just once. This chain joins TRBV7-2 and TRBJ2-4; 10 nucleotides align to TRBD1. The V gene's germline CDR1 is SGHTA and CDR2 FQGNSA. CDR3 length equals 16 residues. V trimming: 6 bases; J trimming: 0 bases; junction bases outside the gene matches: 5. In DNA form, the CDR3 reads TGTGCCAGCAGTCCGACAGGGGGCGTAGCCAAAAACATTCAGTACTTC. It yields the protein CASSPTGGVAKNIQYF.

This clone was seen only once. This rearrangement joins TRBV11-2 to TRBJ1-1; maybe TRBD1 (6 bases). The CDR3 covers 12 residues. The ends were cut back, 4 bases at V and 7 bases at J, with 10 bases in the middle. CDR1 and CDR2 from the germline V gene are SGHAT and FQNNGV. The CDR3 reads CASSYQQGEAFF. In DNA, the CDR3 is TGTGCCAGCAGCTACCAACAGGGTGAAGCTTTCTTT.

The chain is built from TRBV12-3 or TRBV12-4 and TRBJ1-1; D remains unclear. CDR3 length equals 13 residues. Deletions cut 6 bases from V and 4 bases from J, with 12 bases between. DNA of the CDR3: TGTGCCAGCAGGCCGGGAGATAGCACTGAAGCTTTCTTT. As protein: CASRPGDSTEAFF.

The chain has TRBV9 and TRBJ2-2; the D gene is possibly TRBD1 (6 bases). CDR1 is SGDLS, CDR2 YYNGEE, per germline. This CDR3 has 15 amino acids. V was clipped by 1 base and J by 5 bases, with 12 bases between them. In DNA form, the CDR3 reads TGTGCCAGCAGCGTAAGCAGGGGAAGAACCGGGGAGCTGTTTTTT. Translating gives CASSVSRGRTGELFF.

The rearrangement uses TRBV28 and TRBJ2-3, with D possibly being TRBD1 (6 bases). Trimming pared 6 bases from V and 4 bases from J, leaving 17 bases between. The CDR3 sequence is 15 residues long. Germline V lookup: CDR1 MDHEN, CDR2 SYDVKM. CDR3 in DNA: TGTGCCAGCAGCACCGGGACAAGAAACGCAGATACGCAGTATTTT. It specifies CASSTGTRNADTQYF. The full variable domain, rest sourced from reference TRBV28 and TRBJ2-3, is DVKVTQSSRYLVKRTGEKVFLECVQDMDHENMFWYRQDPGLGLRLIYFSYDVKMKEKGDIPEGYSVSREKKERFSLILESASTNQTSMYLCASSTGTRNADTQYFGPGTRLTVL.

The rearrangement uses TRBV27 and TRBJ1-5; a weak D match, TRBD1 (6 bases). Germline loops: CDR1 MNHEY, CDR2 SMNVEV (reference sequence). The V end lost 2 bases, the J end lost 3 bases, and 11 bases lay between the germline ends. The CDR3 is 15 amino acids. The CDR3 DNA follows: TGTGCCAGCAGTTTAGTTGGACAGCTCAATCAGCCCCAGCATTTT. Amino acids: CASSLVGQLNQPQHF.

This chain links TRBV15 with TRBJ2-1, with D uncertain. The V gene lost 1 base and the J gene lost 9 bases, with 10 bases spanning the gap. This CDR3 contains 13 residues. Per the germline V gene, CDR1 is LNHNV and CDR2 is YYDKDF (reference sequence). The CDR3 bases are TGTGCCACCAGCAGAGTTTTGGGCGCTGAGCAGTTCTTC. It translates to CATSRVLGAEQFF.

V and J are TRBV20-1 and TRBJ2-7, with 8 positions matching TRBD2. J lost 6 bases, V lost 6 bases, and 1 base had no gene match. There are 10 residues in the CDR3. Germline V gene data show CDR1 as DFQATT and CDR2 as SNEGSKA (reference sequence). In nucleotides, the CDR3 is TGCAGTGCGGGGACTAGCGAGCAGTACGTC. Its translation: CSAGTSEQYV.

This chain joins TRBV12-3 or TRBV12-4 and TRBJ1-1, with D maybe TRBD1 (6 bases). This CDR3 is 13 amino acids long. The V and J ends lost 7 bases and 4 bases respectively, with 13 bases between them. The CDR3 sequence: CASKTGTTTEAFF. CDR3 coding DNA: TGTGCCAGCAAGACCGGGACAACCACTGAAGCTTTCTTT.

This chain connects TRBV10-3 to TRBJ2-1; 10 nucleotides match TRBD2. Germline assignment: CDR1 ENHRY and CDR2 SYGVKD. This CDR3 contains 15 residues. V shed 4 bases and J 8 bases; nucleotides not matched to a gene: 8. CDR3 sequence (DNA): TGTGCCATCAGTGGTAGCGGGGGGAGTTACGATGAGCAGTTCTTC. It is translated as CAISGSGGSYDEQFF.

CDR3 bases: TGCGCCAGCAGCCAAGGGACAGGGATGAACACTGAAGCTTTCTTT. Protein: CASSQGTGMNTEAFF. This chain joins TRBV5-1 and TRBJ1-1; 9 nucleotides line up with TRBD1. This CDR3 is built from 15 residues. CDR1 SGHRS and CDR2 YFSETQ come from the germline V gene. J was trimmed by 0 bases and V by 4 bases; bases with no gene match: 4.

The V call is TRBV3-1 (or the pseudogene TRBV3-2), the J call TRBJ1-5, with no clear D. V lost 1 base and J 6 bases, leaving 7 bases between the germline ends. Germline-derived CDR1 and CDR2 are LGHDT and YNNKEL (reference sequence). The CDR3 is made up of 13 amino acids. CDR3 in DNA: TGTGCCAGCAGCCAAGTGAGTGGTCAGCCCCAGCATTTT. Translated: CASSQVSGQPQHF.

The rearrangement joins TRBV11-2 to TRBJ2-5; D is undetermined. Trimming took 1 base from V and 3 from J, leaving 9 bases between them. The CDR3 consists of 14 residues. Germline V CDR1 and CDR2: SGHAT, FQNNGV. The CDR3 sequence: CASSLGPTEETQYF. Here the CDR3 DNA reads TGTGCCAGCAGCTTAGGGCCAACCGAAGAGACCCAGTACTTC.

This clone showed up just a few times. J is TRBJ1-1 and V is TRBV5-1; weak D call: TRBD1 (5 bases). The CDR3 length is 13 residues. The germline V gene encodes CDR1 SGHRS and CDR2 YFSETQ. The ends were cut back, 4 bases at V and 0 bases at J, with 7 bases in the middle. CDR3 sequence: CASSRQLNTEAFF. The CDR3 bases are TGCGCCAGCAGCCGACAGTTGAACACTGAAGCTTTCTTT.

This rearrangement joins TRBV28 to TRBJ1-5; 8 nucleotides agree with TRBD1. The germline V gene has CDR1 MDHEN and CDR2 SYDVKM. The V gene end was trimmed by 7 bases and the J gene end by 4 bases; junction bases not matched to a gene: 3. There are 13 residues in the CDR3. The CDR3, as DNA: TGTGCCAGCATCGACAGGGGTAATCAGCCCCAGCATTTT. It encodes CASIDRGNQPQHF.

This chain uses TRBV28 with TRBJ1-2; a possible D gene is TRBD1 (5 bases). This CDR3 is 14 amino acids long. V was clipped by 2 bases and J by 4 bases, with 11 bases between them. CDR1 MDHEN and CDR2 SYDVKM come from the germline V gene. The CDR3 sequence: CASSLSDSTYGYTF. The CDR3 DNA follows: TGTGCCAGCAGTTTAAGCGACAGCACCTATGGCTACACCTTC.

The rearrangement joins TRBV30 to TRBJ1-6; unclear D gene. V gave up 4 bases and J gave up 9 bases, with 16 bases separating them. Germline V gene data show CDR1 as GTSNPN and CDR2 as SVGIG (reference sequence). The CDR3 length is 14 residues. The CDR3 region has the DNA TGTGCCTGGAAGGTAGGGTTTGGGAGTTCACCCCTCCACTTT. Translating gives CAWKVGFGSSPLHF.

The chain carries TRBV5-4 and TRBJ1-2; a possible D gene is TRBD1 (5 bases). V lost 2 bases and J lost 8, with 7 bases in between. Germline CDR1 reads SGHNT; CDR2 reads YYREEE (reference sequence). The CDR3 covers 11 residues. The CDR3 DNA reads TGTGCCAGCAGCTTCGGGGGAGGCTACACCTTC. Its translation is CASSFGGGYTF. Complete variable domain (other parts from reference TRBV5-4 and TRBJ1-2): ETGVTQSPTHLIKTRGQQVTLRCSSQSGHNTVSWYQQALGQGPQFIFQYYREEENGRGNFPPRFSGLQFPNYSSELNVNALELDDSALYLCASSFGGGYTFGSGTRLTVV.